The T cell receptor beta chain under discussion was sequenced for a study of blood T cell repertoires in COVID-19. At the level of the study: PBMCs, B-cell-depleted T cells, or T cells were the source of the cDNA or gDNA that made up the material.

The method was immunoSEQ multiplex PCR; TCRdb's version includes in-frame clones alone and lacks a portion of them. The sample carries about 290,000 clones, roughly 89% recorded once. The germline gives CDR1 SGHRS, CDR2 YFSETQ. The J segment lost 1 base and the V segment lost 7 bases, leaving 6 bases of the junction unmatched. This CDR3 contains 15 residues. Sequencing input: peripheral blood. The clonotype comes from a woman aged 25-40 years with COVID-19, enrolled during active disease. The chain employs TRBV5-1 and TRBJ2-3; 10 bases fit TRBD2. The CDR3 sequence is CASGPGTSGTDTQYF. The CDR3 DNA sequence: TGCGCCAGCGGTCCCGGGACTAGCGGCACAGATACGCAGTATTTT.